The 28 T cell receptor beta chains below come from one sample, sequenced in a study of graft-versus-host responses after intestinal transplantation. No antigens are known for them. The data were produced by immunoSEQ multiplex PCR, yet TCRdb's version contains in-frame clones alone and is incomplete. The sample contains 90,000 to 120,000 clones, roughly 86% of which appear only once. Sequencing was performed on unstimulated CD4+ T cells sorted from spleen or lymph node cells, taken before transplant. Source of these receptors: a human donor who was the organ donor for an intestinal transplant.

CDR3 coding DNA: TGTGCCAGCAGCCGCCGCGGTTCACCCCTCCACTTT. It yields the protein CASSRRGSPLHF. The V gene is TRBV7-9, the J gene TRBJ1-6; D is unclear. In germline, CDR1 is SEHNR, CDR2 FQNEAQ (reference sequence). CDR3 length: 12 amino acids. Trimming removed 5 bases from V and 9 bases from J, with 8 bases in between.

The chain has TRBV5-1 and TRBJ2-7, with TRBD2 matching 12 bases. The V and J ends lost 4 bases and 2 bases, in that order; junction bases with no gene match: 4. This CDR3 spans 15 amino acids. CDR1 and CDR2 from the germline V gene are SGHRS and YFSETQ. For the CDR3, the DNA is TGCGCCAGCAGCACGCGACTAGCGGGAGCCTACGAGCAGTACTTC. Protein: CASSTRLAGAYEQYF.

This rearrangement joins TRBV9 to TRBJ2-2, with unresolved D. Germline V CDR1 and CDR2: SGDLS, YYNGEE. V shed 0 bases and J shed 4 bases, with 4 bases lying between them. CDR3 length: 13 amino acids. In nucleotides, the CDR3 is TGTGCCAGCAGCGTAGGGTCCACCGGGGAGCTGTTTTTT. This translates into CASSVGSTGELFF.

The chain combines TRBV5-4 with TRBJ2-1; 9 nucleotides align to TRBD2. With 3 bases clipped from V and 5 bases from J, the junction kept 15 bases outside the gene matches. This CDR3 has 18 amino acids. Germline-derived CDR1 and CDR2 are SGHNT and YYREEE (reference sequence). CDR3 protein: CASSYLPHSGRRDNEQFF. CDR3 coding DNA: TGTGCCAGCAGCTACTTACCTCATAGCGGGAGAAGGGACAATGAGCAGTTCTTC.

This clone was seen once. The V and J genes are TRBV11-2 and TRBJ2-7; TRBD1 aligns across 7 bases. The V segment lost 3 bases and the J segment 1 base; nucleotides outside the gene matches: 0. The CDR3 has 13 amino acids. Per germline, CDR1 SGHAT and CDR2 FQNNGV. The CDR3 nucleotides are TGTGCCAGCAGCTTGGGACAGTCCTACGAGCAGTACTTC. This codes for CASSLGQSYEQYF.

V is TRBV2 and J is TRBJ1-2, with D hard to call. Germline loops: CDR1 SNHLY, CDR2 FYNNEI. The CDR3 is made up of 15 amino acids. The V and J ends lost 2 bases and 0 bases respectively, with 10 bases between them. DNA for the CDR3: TGTGCCAGCAGTGAAAGGCGGGTAGCTAACTATGGCTACACCTTC. Encoded protein: CASSERRVANYGYTF.

The chain couples TRBV7-2 to TRBJ2-3, with TRBD2 matching over 9 bases. CDR3 length equals 15 residues. J gave up 6 bases and V 4 bases, and 8 bases lay outside the gene matches. Per germline, CDR1 SGHTA and CDR2 FQGNSA. CDR3 DNA: TGTGCCAGCAGCTCACGCCTAGCGGGGTGGGATACGCAGTATTTT. Amino acid sequence: CASSSRLAGWDTQYF.

V is TRBV11-3 and J is TRBJ1-2, with 9 bases matching TRBD1. There are 15 residues in the CDR3. V lost 3 bases and J lost 8; bases outside the gene matches: 10. Looked up from germline, CDR1 is SGHNT and CDR2 is YENEEA. CDR3 coding DNA: TGTGCCAGCAGCTTGGAAGGGACAGGGAATCGAGGCTACACCTTC. As protein: CASSLEGTGNRGYTF.

The count of this clone is one. This chain uses TRBV25-1 with TRBJ2-1; TRBD2 matches at 9 bases. The J segment lost 9 bases and the V segment lost 0 bases, leaving 9 bases of the junction unmatched. CDR1 and CDR2 from the germline V gene are MGHDK and SYGVNS. The CDR3 runs to 16 residues. CDR3 nucleotides: TGTGCCAGCAGTGAATATAAGCGGGAGGCGGACAGTGAGCAGTTCTTC. Its protein product is CASSEYKREADSEQFF.

The V gene is TRBV10-3, the J gene TRBJ2-3; 13 nucleotides align to TRBD2. The CDR3 extends over 16 amino acids. Germline assignment: CDR1 ENHRY and CDR2 SYGVKD. With V trimmed by 6 bases and J by 5 bases, 8 bases remained unmatched. The DNA for the CDR3 is TGTGCCATCAGCCAAAGGACTAGCGGGGGTCAAGATACGCAGTATTTT. This codes for CAISQRTSGGQDTQYF.

The chain links TRBV18 to TRBJ1-3, with D hard to call. Trimming left V 0 bases short and J 0 bases short, with 12 bases between. The CDR3 consists of 17 residues. In germline, CDR1 is KGHSH, CDR2 LQKENI. The CDR3 here is CASSPPYRTTSGNTIYF. Here the CDR3 DNA reads TGTGCCAGCTCACCACCTTACAGAACGACCTCTGGAAACACCATATATTTT.

The CDR3 region is CASSPWGGNEKLFF. The CDR3 region has the DNA TGTGCCAGCAGTCCCTGGGGGGGGAACGAAAAACTGTTTTTT. The rearrangement links TRBV6-5 to TRBJ1-4, with D perhaps TRBD1 (5 bases). The V gene lost 5 bases and the J gene lost 8 bases, with 15 bases spanning the gap. CDR1 is MNHEY and CDR2 is SVGAGI in the germline V gene. The CDR3 has 14 residues.

V gene TRBV2 combines with J gene TRBJ1-2, with D possibly TRBD1 on 5 matching bases. The germline gives CDR1 SNHLY, CDR2 FYNNEI. The ends were cut back, 2 bases at V and 8 bases at J, with 18 bases in the middle. The CDR3 spans 15 residues. CDR3 bases: TGTGCCAGCAGTGAAATGGGGGAGTGGTTGGGCGGCTACACCTTC. Residues: CASSEMGEWLGGYTF. The variable domain in full, completed from reference TRBV2 and TRBJ1-2, reads EPEVTQTPSHQVTQMGQEVILRCVPISNHLYFYWYRQILGQKVEFLVSFYNNEISEKSEIFDDQFSVERPDGSNFTLKIRSTKLEDSAMYFCASSEMGEWLGGYTFGSGTRLTVV.

This clone appeared a single time. J is TRBJ2-1 and V is TRBV6-6; perhaps D is TRBD1 or TRBD2 (5 bases each). The V end was cut by 2 bases, the J end by 7 bases, with 18 bases between. CDR3 length: 16 amino acids. Germline assignment: CDR1 MNHNY and CDR2 SVGAGI (reference sequence). Here the CDR3 reads CASSYRRGSPRNEQFF. CDR3 coding DNA: TGTGCCAGCAGTTACCGCCGGGGCTCCCCGAGGAATGAGCAGTTCTTC.

V is TRBV15 and J is TRBJ2-3; TRBD1 matches at 11 bases. With 5 bases clipped from V and 4 bases from J, the junction kept 14 bases outside the gene matches. CDR1 LNHNV and CDR2 YYDKDF come from the germline V gene (reference sequence). There are 18 residues in the CDR3. CDR3 nucleotides: TGTGCCACCAGCCGAACTAAGTGGGGACAGGGGGTCCCAGATACGCAGTATTTT. Protein sequence: CATSRTKWGQGVPDTQYF.

The genes are TRBV7-2 and TRBJ2-6; 7 bases agree with TRBD2. J was trimmed by 2 bases and V by 0 bases; bases with no gene match: 1. CDR1 SGHTA and CDR2 FQGNSA come from the germline V gene. The CDR3 has 16 residues. CDR3 nucleotide sequence: TGTGCCAGCAGCTTAGCCGGGGGGACTGGGGCCAACGTCCTGACTTTC. This sequence encodes CASSLAGGTGANVLTF. Filled out from reference TRBV7-2 and TRBJ2-6, the complete variable domain reads GAGVSQSPSNKVTEKGKDVELRCDPISGHTALYWYRQSLGQGLEFLIYFQGNSAPDKSGLPSDRFSAERTGGSVSTLTIQRTQQEDSAVYLCASSLAGGTGANVLTFGAGSRLTVL.

The V gene is TRBV7-2, the J gene TRBJ1-2; unclear D gene. Germline V gene data show CDR1 as SGHTA and CDR2 as FQGNSA. The CDR3 totals 12 residues. Trimming took 5 bases from V and 8 from J, leaving 12 bases between them. CDR3 protein: CASSPEGLGYTF. The CDR3 nucleotides are TGTGCCAGCAGCCCGGAGGGTTTGGGCTACACCTTC.

J is TRBJ2-5 and V is TRBV11-2; D is undetermined. V was shortened by 1 base and J by 3 bases, with 9 bases between the two germline ends. The CDR3 spans 14 residues. In germline, CDR1 is SGHAT, CDR2 FQNNGV. DNA for the CDR3: TGTGCCAGCAGCTTAGCCGGGCTCGAAGAGACCCAGTACTTC. Its protein product is CASSLAGLEETQYF.

The chain carries TRBV2 and TRBJ1-5; 9 nucleotides line up with TRBD1. J lost 5 bases, V lost 3 bases, and 2 bases had no gene match. CDR3 length: 14 amino acids. From germline, CDR1 is SNHLY and CDR2 FYNNEI. The DNA of the CDR3 is TGTGCCAGCAGTGATAGACAGGGGGATCAGCCCCAGCATTTT. Translating gives CASSDRQGDQPQHF.

The rearrangement links TRBV6-1 to TRBJ1-1; D remains ambiguous. V was clipped by 9 bases and J by 0 bases, with 11 bases between them. Germline CDR1 and CDR2: MNHNS and SASEGT. CDR3 length equals 13 residues. The CDR3 nucleotides are TGTGCCAGTATGTCCGGGTTGAACACTGAAGCTTTCTTT. This translates into CASMSGLNTEAFF.

V and J are TRBV29-1 and TRBJ2-3; D not certain. V was cut by 3 bases and J by 10 bases, with 14 bases left in between. The germline V gene encodes CDR1 SQVTM and CDR2 ANQGSEA. CDR3 length equals 12 residues. The CDR3 bases are TGCAGCGTTGAGGTCAACGGGCTGGCGCAGTATTTT. It specifies CSVEVNGLAQYF.

This chain links TRBV5-1 with TRBJ2-1, with TRBD2 identical over 9 bases. The CDR3 extends over 15 amino acids. V gave up 4 bases and J gave up 5 bases; unmatched junction bases: 7. Germline CDR1 reads SGHRS; CDR2 reads YFSETQ. For the CDR3, the DNA is TGCGCCAGCAGCGCGGGAGGGCCGAGGAACAATGAGCAGTTCTTC. This translates into CASSAGGPRNNEQFF.

The V gene is TRBV6-1, the J gene TRBJ1-2, with D possibly matching TRBD1 (5 bases). The germline V and J ends were trimmed by 6 bases and 8 bases, with 19 bases remaining between them. CDR3 length: 14 residues. Germline V gives CDR1 MNHNS, CDR2 SASEGT. This CDR3 reads CASRRDSVTAGYTF. The CDR3 coding sequence is TGTGCCAGCAGGCGAGACAGTGTTACTGCCGGCTACACCTTC.

The chain links TRBV5-8 to TRBJ1-5; 8 bases agree with TRBD1. This CDR3 has 15 amino acids. Losses at the gene ends were 0 bases for V and 3 bases for J; bases not matched to a gene: 2. Germline loops: CDR1 SGHTS, CDR2 YDEGEE. The CDR3 protein is CASSLGGQDNQPQHF. The CDR3 DNA sequence: TGTGCCAGCAGCTTGGGGGGACAGGACAATCAGCCCCAGCATTTT.

The chain is built from TRBV10-3 and TRBJ1-6, with a possible D match to TRBD1 (6 bases). Trimming shortened V by 2 bases and J by 0 bases, and 14 bases separated the two germline ends. The CDR3 has 18 residues. The germline gives CDR1 ENHRY, CDR2 SYGVKD. The CDR3 region has the DNA TGTGCCATCAGTGAGGCCCGGGGGCAGGGCTCCTATAATTCACCCCTCCACTTT. Translation gives CAISEARGQGSYNSPLHF.

CDR3 residues: CASSFAGGLNSPLHF. CDR3 DNA: TGTGCCAGCAGTTTCGCAGGGGGCCTCAATTCACCCCTCCACTTT. This rearrangement joins TRBV27 to TRBJ1-6, with TRBD1 matching over 8 bases. The CDR3 length is 15 residues. The germline gives CDR1 MNHEY, CDR2 SMNVEV (reference sequence). V lost 3 bases, J lost 7 bases, and 5 bases stayed unmatched.

The chain is built from TRBV9 and TRBJ2-5, with D possibly TRBD1 on 5 matching bases. CDR1 and CDR2 from the germline V gene are SGDLS and YYNGEE. The CDR3 is 13 amino acids. Trimming cost V 1 base and J 5 bases, with 9 bases left between them. The CDR3 here is CASSVQGSETQYF. CDR3 in DNA: TGTGCCAGCAGCGTACAGGGTTCGGAGACCCAGTACTTC.

About this clone itself: Likely a read error: the CDR3 ends without its conserved phenylalanine or tryptophan. This chain links TRBV10-3 with TRBJ2-7, with TRBD1 identical over 7 bases. V shed 6 bases, J shed 3 bases, and the junction held 5 bases outside the gene matches. Per the germline V gene, CDR1 is ENHRY and CDR2 is SYGVKD. CDR3 length: 13 amino acids. The CDR3 DNA is TGTGCCATCAGCCCAGACAGGGACTACGAGCAGTACCTC. The encoded protein is CAISPDRDYEQYL.